The next 30 T cell receptor beta chains were all read from a single sample in a study of T-cell memory formation after mild COVID-19. TCRdb independently ran MiXCR on the 5' RACE reads; one entry per CDR3 protein. The repertoire holds fewer than 650,000 distinct CDR3 sequences, roughly 21% seen once, with around 9.2% in the top ten. The sample taken for sequencing was PBMCs or a T cell subset sorted from them (not recorded which). The receptors originated from an adult woman who had mild COVID-19 (a few samples of this study predate the infection). Cell type and time point are not known.

This clonotype was seen only a few times. The chain recombines TRBV2 with TRBJ1-1; D uncertain. This CDR3 contains 11 residues. Germline lookup yields CDR1 SNHLY and CDR2 FYNNEI. V gave up 6 bases and J gave up 2 bases, with 4 bases separating them. The CDR3 loop is CASRDNTEAFF. The CDR3 DNA follows: TGTGCCAGCAGAGACAACACTGAAGCTTTCTTT.

The chain employs TRBV6-2 or TRBV6-3 and TRBJ2-5, with unresolved D. The CDR3 runs to 11 residues. V was shortened by 6 bases and J by 9 bases, with 11 bases between the two germline ends. Germline-derived CDR1 and CDR2 are MNHEY and SVGEGT. CDR3 in amino acids: CASSRDLAQYF. CDR3 sequence (DNA): TGTGCCAGCAGCCGCGACTTGGCCCAGTACTTC.

The chain uses TRBV5-1 and TRBJ2-2; D not certain. Germline assignment: CDR1 SGHRS and CDR2 YFSETQ. The CDR3 covers 12 residues. V was shortened by 4 bases and J by 6 bases, with 7 bases between the two germline ends. This chain's CDR3 is CASSPYPGELFF. For the CDR3, the DNA is TGCGCCAGCAGCCCGTATCCCGGGGAGCTGTTTTTT.

This clonotype was recorded a few times. This rearrangement joins TRBV5-4 to TRBJ2-7; D is possibly TRBD1 or TRBD2 (5 bases each). Germline-derived CDR1 and CDR2 are SGHNT and YYREEE (reference sequence). V lost 3 bases, J lost 6 bases, and 16 bases lay in between. This CDR3 contains 14 residues. CDR3 nucleotide sequence: TGTGCCAGCAGCTCGACGGGACCTGCCTCCGAGCAGTACTTC. Encoded protein: CASSSTGPASEQYF. The full variable domain, with the rest looked up from reference TRBV5-4 and TRBJ2-7, is ETGVTQSPTHLIKTRGQQVTLRCSSQSGHNTVSWYQQALGQGPQFIFQYYREEENGRGNFPPRFSGLQFPNYSSELNVNALELDDSALYLCASSSTGPASEQYFGPGTRLTVT.

V is TRBV18 and J is TRBJ2-3, with 7 bases identical to TRBD1. From germline, CDR1 is KGHSH and CDR2 LQKENI. CDR3 length: 14 amino acids. V was clipped by 0 bases and J by 5 bases; unmatched bases: 2. This CDR3 reads CASSPPRGRDTQYF. CDR3 DNA sequence: TGTGCCAGCTCACCACCTAGGGGGCGAGATACGCAGTATTTT.

This rearrangement joins TRBV18 to TRBJ1-3; D is unclear. Germline V gene sequence: CDR1 KGHSH, CDR2 LQKENI. V dropped 0 bases and J dropped 4 bases, with 4 bases sitting between them. The CDR3 extends over 13 amino acids. Here the CDR3 reads CASSPPQGNTIYF. The DNA for the CDR3 is TGTGCCAGCTCACCACCTCAGGGAAACACCATATATTTT. Filled out from reference TRBV18 and TRBJ1-3, the complete variable domain reads NAGVMQNPRHLVRRRGQEARLRCSPMKGHSHVYWYRQLPEEGLKFMVYLQKENIIDESGMPKERFSAEFPKEGPSILRIQQVVRGDSAAYFCASSPPQGNTIYFGEGSWLTVV.

This chain connects TRBV5-1 to TRBJ2-2; tentative D call: TRBD2 (5 bases). CDR1 and CDR2 (germline): SGHRS, YFSETQ. The V and J ends lost 0 bases and 4 bases respectively, with 13 bases between them. The CDR3 spans 16 residues. The CDR3 nucleotides are TGCGCCAGCAGCTTGGCTCCGGGGATGGGCACCGGGGAGCTGTTTTTT. Amino acids: CASSLAPGMGTGELFF.

In its sample, this clonotype was seen a few times. V gene TRBV6-2 or TRBV6-3 combines with J gene TRBJ2-7; 11 bases line up with TRBD2. CDR3 length: 16 residues. Germline assignment: CDR1 MNHEY and CDR2 SVGEGT. V dropped 0 bases and J dropped 2; count of bases not matched to a gene: 3. CDR3 in amino acids: CASSYSGLAGAYEQYF. In nucleotides, the CDR3 is TGTGCCAGCAGTTACTCTGGACTAGCGGGTGCCTACGAGCAGTACTTC.

This clonotype came up a few times. The chain uses TRBV7-9 and TRBJ1-1; D is perhaps TRBD1 (6 bases). Germline V gene sequence: CDR1 SEHNR, CDR2 FQNEAQ (reference sequence). V was cut by 3 bases and J by 0 bases, with 11 bases left in between. CDR3 length: 15 amino acids. The CDR3 sequence: CASSFIEGVNTEAFF. As DNA, the CDR3 is TGTGCCAGCAGCTTTATAGAGGGGGTGAACACTGAAGCTTTCTTT.

This chain joins TRBV6-1 and TRBJ1-1; D is ambiguous. The CDR3 totals 11 residues. Between the trimmed V and J ends, which lost 5 bases and 3 bases, there was a span of 4 bases. Germline CDR1 MNHNS, CDR2 SASEGT. The DNA of the CDR3 is TGTGCCAGCAGTATTCACACTGAAGCTTTCTTT. This encodes CASSIHTEAFF.

Only a few counts were recorded for this clonotype. The V and J genes are TRBV14 and TRBJ1-2; TRBD1 is a possible D gene (6 bases). Looked up from germline, CDR1 is SGHDN and CDR2 is FVKESK. V was trimmed by 0 bases and J by 13 bases, leaving 18 bases between them. The CDR3 is made up of 14 amino acids. CDR3 region: CASSQEQDRFRGTF. CDR3 DNA: TGTGCCAGCAGCCAAGAACAAGACAGGTTCCGAGGCACCTTC.

The gene calls are TRBV6-5 and TRBJ1-5; TRBD1 agrees at 9 bases. CDR1 and CDR2 from the germline V gene are MNHEY and SVGAGI. The CDR3 is 14 residues long. V shed 6 bases and J 4 bases; nucleotides not matched to a gene: 4. CDR3 residues: CASRTDRGNQPQHF. The CDR3 nucleotides are TGTGCCAGCAGAACTGACAGGGGGAATCAGCCCCAGCATTTT.

This clonotype was counted a few times. The chain carries TRBV20-1 and TRBJ2-3; TRBD2 agrees at 12 bases. This CDR3 has 18 amino acids. Losses at the gene ends were 0 bases for V and 2 bases for J; bases not matched to a gene: 9. CDR1 and CDR2 (germline): DFQATT, SNEGSKA (reference sequence). For the CDR3, the DNA is TGCAGTGCTAGAGACGGGGGACTAGCGGGCGTAAACACAGATACGCAGTATTTT. Its protein product is CSARDGGLAGVNTDTQYF.

The chain has TRBV5-1 and TRBJ1-2; TRBD1 matches 7 bases. The germline CDR1 and CDR2 sequences are SGHRS and YFSETQ. The CDR3 is 15 residues long. V lost 0 bases to trimming and J lost 6 bases; unmatched junction nucleotides: 8. The CDR3 loop reads CASSLAGDSGDGYTF. The CDR3 bases are TGCGCCAGCAGCTTGGCCGGGGACAGCGGGGATGGCTACACCTTC.

Regarding this clonotype: This CDR3 is missing its conserved last phenylalanine or tryptophan, likely due to a read error. The CDR3 sequence: CASSGSPSPGDEQFL. The CDR3 DNA reads TGTGCCAGCAGCGGGTCCCCAAGTCCGGGTGATGAGCAGTTCCTC. This sequence joins TRBV5-4 and TRBJ2-1; no clear D. Germline CDR1 SGHNT, CDR2 YYREEE (reference sequence). The ends were cut back, 4 bases at V and 8 bases at J, with 19 bases in the middle. The CDR3 contains 15 residues.

The gene calls are TRBV5-5 and TRBJ1-4, with D possibly being TRBD1 (5 bases). This CDR3 is built from 16 residues. V dropped 3 bases and J dropped 8 bases, with 20 bases sitting between them. CDR1 SGHKS and CDR2 YYEKEE come from the germline V gene (reference sequence). The CDR3: CASSSVTGSPGEKLFF. The DNA of the CDR3 is TGTGCCAGCAGCTCAGTTACAGGTTCACCCGGCGAAAAACTGTTTTTT.

This chain links TRBV6-6 with TRBJ2-3, with D maybe TRBD2 (7 bases). Germline CDR1 reads MNHNY; CDR2 reads SVGAGI (reference sequence). Trimming shortened V by 0 bases and J by 1 base, and 14 bases separated the two germline ends. The CDR3 length is 17 residues. For the CDR3, the DNA is TGTGCCAGCAGTTACTCGAGCCGGGGGGCTCGCACAGATACGCAGTATTTT. The encoded protein is CASSYSSRGARTDTQYF.

This chain connects TRBV7-2 to TRBJ2-3; 13 nucleotides agree with TRBD2. In germline, CDR1 is SGHTA, CDR2 FQGNSA. Trimming cost V 5 bases and J 5 bases; bases outside gene matches: 13. The CDR3 extends over 18 amino acids. The chain's CDR3 is CASSPRRLAGGSQDTQYF. CDR3 nucleotide sequence: TGTGCCAGCAGCCCCCGCCGACTAGCGGGGGGTTCACAAGATACGCAGTATTTT.

This clonotype turned up a few times. The chain links TRBV6-5 to TRBJ2-7; 7 bases fit TRBD1. CDR1 MNHEY and CDR2 SVGAGI come from the germline V gene. The CDR3 extends over 15 amino acids. Trimming at V came to 6 bases and at J to 6 bases, leaving 14 bases not matched to a gene. For the CDR3, the DNA is TGTGCCAGCAGGAGGACAGGAATACTATTAGGCGAGCAGTACTTC. Amino acid sequence: CASRRTGILLGEQYF.

This rearrangement joins TRBV4-2 to TRBJ2-3; no reliable D call. Per germline, CDR1 LGHNA and CDR2 YNFKEQ. Trimming removed 2 bases from V and 3 bases from J, with 9 bases in between. The length of the CDR3 is 14 residues. This CDR3 is CASSQRAATDTQYF. The CDR3, as DNA: TGTGCCAGCAGCCAAAGGGCGGCAACAGATACGCAGTATTTT.

Written as DNA, the CDR3 is TGTGCCAGCTCACCACCGTCTGCAACTAATGAAAAACTGTTTTTT. Translating it yields CASSPPSATNEKLFF. J is TRBJ1-4 and V is TRBV18; the D is unclear. The CDR3 runs to 15 residues. Trimming pared 0 bases from V and 0 bases from J, leaving 5 bases between. The germline V gene encodes CDR1 KGHSH and CDR2 LQKENI.

The J gene is TRBJ1-6, the V gene TRBV7-3, with a tentative D call TRBD1 (6 bases). Germline V gene sequence: CDR1 SGHTA, CDR2 FQGTGA. This CDR3 comprises 16 residues. Trimming removed 4 bases from V and 7 bases from J, with 17 bases in between. Here the CDR3 reads CASSSAGGPTNSPLHF. In DNA form, the CDR3 reads TGTGCCAGCAGCTCCGCCGGGGGGCCTACCAATTCACCCCTCCACTTT.

This clonotype was detected a few times. The CDR3 protein is CASSLDRLAGVYNEQFF. DNA for the CDR3: TGTGCCAGCAGCTTAGATCGGTTAGCGGGGGTCTACAATGAGCAGTTCTTC. V is TRBV7-6 and J is TRBJ2-1; 9 bases map to TRBD2. Germline assignment: CDR1 SGHVS and CDR2 FNYEAQ. The CDR3 spans 17 residues. Germline trimming cut 1 base from V and 3 bases from J; bases unmatched to any gene: 7.

There are a few counts of this clonotype. The chain couples TRBV12-3 or TRBV12-4 to TRBJ1-5; D uncertain. V lost 5 bases, J lost 5 bases, and 7 bases lay in between. The CDR3 loop spans 12 amino acids. CDR3 sequence: CASSPDDQPQHF. The CDR3 DNA reads TGTGCCAGCAGTCCTGACGATCAGCCCCAGCATTTT.

This clonotype was observed a handful of times. This rearrangement joins TRBV7-9 to TRBJ2-5; D is undetermined. V was pared by 0 bases and J by 4 bases, with 9 bases between. The CDR3 contains 14 residues. Germline loops: CDR1 SEHNR, CDR2 FQNEAQ (reference sequence). In nucleotides, the CDR3 is TGTGCCAGCAGCTTAGCAGGCCCGGGAGAGACCCAGTACTTC. Protein product: CASSLAGPGETQYF.

V usage is TRBV18 and J usage is TRBJ2-7; D unclear. Trimming removed 0 bases from V and 4 bases from J, with 7 bases in between. The CDR3 runs 13 residues. The germline V gene has CDR1 KGHSH and CDR2 LQKENI. The CDR3 region is CASSPPVAYEQYF. DNA for the CDR3: TGTGCCAGCTCACCACCGGTCGCATACGAGCAGTACTTC.

This clonotype has ten or more counts. This chain connects TRBV20-1 to TRBJ2-1; 12 bases match TRBD2. Unmatched junction bases numbered 10, after V lost 0 bases and J lost 4 bases. Germline CDR1 DFQATT, CDR2 SNEGSKA (reference sequence). The CDR3 spans 18 residues. This CDR3 reads CSARDSSSGRAGYNEQFF. The DNA of the CDR3 is TGCAGTGCTAGAGATAGCTCTAGCGGGAGGGCCGGATACAATGAGCAGTTCTTC.

V gene TRBV6-2 or TRBV6-3 combines with J gene TRBJ2-1; perhaps TRBD2 as D (5 bases). In germline, CDR1 is MNHEY, CDR2 SVGEGT. The CDR3 has 14 residues. V lost 2 bases and J 8 bases, leaving 13 bases between the germline ends. CDR3 coding DNA: TGTGCCAGCAGTTACCCGGAGGTTAGGTATGAGCAGTTCTTC. Translating gives CASSYPEVRYEQFF.

This clonotype has a count of ten or more. DNA for the CDR3: TGTGCCAGCAGTGGCGTCTACGAGCAGTACTTC. Residues: CASSGVYEQYF. This chain joins TRBV6-5 and TRBJ2-7; D uncertain. CDR3 length: 11 residues. Between the trimmed V and J ends, which lost 5 bases and 3 bases, there was a span of 5 bases. CDR1 and CDR2 (germline): MNHEY, SVGAGI.

This clonotype was found many times. This sequence joins TRBV19 and TRBJ2-5; 7 positions match TRBD1. The trim removed 6 bases at V and 5 bases at J, leaving 6 bases unmatched. This CDR3 is built from 13 residues. The germline gives CDR1 LNHDA, CDR2 SQIVND (reference sequence). The CDR3 region is CASRTGSMETQYF. The CDR3 DNA reads as TGTGCCAGTAGGACAGGGTCGATGGAGACCCAGTACTTC.